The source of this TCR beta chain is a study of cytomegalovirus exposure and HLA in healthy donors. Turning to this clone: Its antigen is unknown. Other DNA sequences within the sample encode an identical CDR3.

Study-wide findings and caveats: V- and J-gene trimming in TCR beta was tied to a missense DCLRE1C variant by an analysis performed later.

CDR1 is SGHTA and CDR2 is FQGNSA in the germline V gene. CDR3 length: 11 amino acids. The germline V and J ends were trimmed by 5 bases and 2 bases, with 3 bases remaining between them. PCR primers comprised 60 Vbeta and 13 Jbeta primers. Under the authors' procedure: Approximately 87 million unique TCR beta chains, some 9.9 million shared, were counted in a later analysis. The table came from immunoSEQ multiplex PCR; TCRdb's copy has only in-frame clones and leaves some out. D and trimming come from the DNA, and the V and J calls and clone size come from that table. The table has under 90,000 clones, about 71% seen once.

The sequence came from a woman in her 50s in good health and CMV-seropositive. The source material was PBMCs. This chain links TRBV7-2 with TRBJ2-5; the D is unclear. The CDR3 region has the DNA TGTGCCAGCAGCCTACAAGAGACCCAGTACTTC. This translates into CASSLQETQYF.